This TCR beta chain was identified in a study of cytomegalovirus exposure and HLA in healthy donors. With respect to this clone: Antigen specificity is unknown.

Overall study findings and caveats: It was only CMV serostatus that was available as immune exposure information. In a later analysis, a genetic analysis reported fewer productive-TCR N-insertions in an Asian-associated ancestry cluster than the cohort average. Most TCR beta V segments were productive about 90% or about 30% of the time in an earlier analysis.

The primer mix had 60 Vbeta and 13 Jbeta primers. Generated by immunoSEQ multiplex PCR, the TCRdb table keeps only in-frame clones and is missing some. The sample holds roughly 89,000 clones; approximately 60% are singletons and the top ten take 20% to 25%. Germline CDR1 reads SSHAT; CDR2 reads FNYEAQ (reference sequence). J gave up 7 bases and V 5 bases, and 9 bases lay outside the gene matches. CDR3 length: 16 residues. Sequencing was performed on PBMCs. The TCR sequence derives from a woman aged 45-65 years in good health and CMV-seropositive. The V call is TRBV7-7, the J call TRBJ2-1; 12 bases map to TRBD2. The CDR3 coding sequence is TGTGCCAGCAGCCCACTAGCGGGGGGATTACGGAATGAGCAGTTCTTC. It codes for CASSPLAGGLRNEQFF.